The rows below give T cell receptor beta chains drawn from one sample of a study of blood T cell repertoires in COVID-19. Libraries were prepared by immunoSEQ multiplex PCR; TCRdb keeps only in-frame clonotypes and omits some of them. The sample yields about 120,000 clones, about 87% seen once. Sequencing input: peripheral blood. All receptors derive from a woman aged 70-85 years with acute or convalescent COVID-19. The CDR3 runs from the conserved cysteine through the conserved F or W. The D gene is left open where the match is weak. Only part of the rows carry a size: once, few, many, or a class if the clone is expanded.

TRBV10-3	TRBJ1-1	NA	NA	TGTGCCATCAGGCCGGGTGGGAACACTGAAGCTTTCTTT	CAIRPGGNTEAFF
TRBV27	TRBJ1-2	NA	TRBD1	TGTGCCAGCAGTGTGACAGGGGGCAGTGGCTACACCTTC	CASSVTGGSGYTF
TRBV9	TRBJ1-1	NA	NA	TGTGCCAGCAGCGTAGGTATAGGACAGTTGAACACTGAAGCTTTCTTT	CASSVGIGQLNTEAFF
TRBV19	TRBJ2-5	NA	TRBD1	TGTGCCAGTAGTATCCGACAGGGGCTGGGGACCCAGTACTTC	CASSIRQGLGTQYF
TRBV7-3	TRBJ2-1	NA	TRBD2	TGTGCCAGCAGCTTTTTCGCGGGGGAGTACAATGAGCAGTTCTTC	CASSFFAGEYNEQFF
TRBV5-1	TRBJ1-1	once	TRBD1	TGCGCCAGCAGCTCCTCCTCGGGACAGATGAACGCTGAAGCTTTCTTT	CASSSSSGQMNAEAFF
TRBV18	TRBJ1-2	once	TRBD1	TGTGCCAGCTCATCGGGACAGGAATATGGCTACACCTTC	CASSSGQEYGYTF
TRBV27	TRBJ1-1	NA	TRBD1	TGTGCCAGCAGTTTGGGACAGGGGAGCACTGAAGCTTTCTTT	CASSLGQGSTEAFF
TRBV29-1	TRBJ1-2	NA	TRBD1	TGCAGCTTCGACAGGGCATATGGCTACACCTTC	CSFDRAYGYTF
TRBV6-5	TRBJ1-2	NA	NA	TGTGCCAGCAGGGTCAGAAGCGCCTCTGGCTACACCTTC	CASRVRSASGYTF
TRBV7-6	TRBJ1-5	NA	TRBD1	TGTGCCAGCAGCTTACCAAGGGGCAGGGGGGACAATCAGCCCCAGCATTTT	CASSLPRGRGDNQPQHF
TRBV19	TRBJ1-5	NA	TRBD1	TGTGCCAGTAGAGCTACTACAGGGGGCTTTCAGCCCCAGCATTTT	CASRATTGGFQPQHF
TRBV7-3	TRBJ2-2	NA	TRBD2	TGTGCCAGCAGCCCACGCCCGGGACTAGCGGGCTCCGGGGAGCTGTTTTTT	CASSPRPGLAGSGELFF
TRBV28	TRBJ1-2	NA	TRBD1	TGTGCCAGCAAAACAGGGGGGCACTATGGCTACACCTTC	CASKTGGHYGYTF
TRBV5-4	TRBJ1-1	NA	NA	TGTGCCAGCAGCTTGGAACGGAGGAACACTGAAGCTTTCTTT	CASSLERRNTEAFF
TRBV19	TRBJ2-7	few	NA	TGTGCCAGTAGTATTCAGGGTGGCTATGAGCAGTACTTC	CASSIQGGYEQYF
TRBV30	TRBJ1-6	NA	NA	TGTGCCTGGAGTGTAGGGCAGGGAAGTTCACCCCTCCACTTT	CAWSVGQGSSPLHF
TRBV7-2	TRBJ2-7	NA	TRBD2	TGTGCCAGCAGCAAGGGACTAGCGGGGGGAGCAGCATTCTACGAGCAGTACTTC	CASSKGLAGGAAFYEQYF
TRBV11-2	TRBJ1-1	NA	NA	TGTGCCAGCAGCTTATTCACCAGGGTTGGAGAAGCTTTCTTT	CASSLFTRVGEAFF
TRBV24-1	TRBJ1-5	NA	NA	TGTGCCACCAGCGGACCCCCGGGGGAGCCCCAGCATTTT	CATSGPPGEPQHF
TRBV2	TRBJ2-5	NA	NA	TGTGCCAGCAGTGAAGCGCGGGTCAGTGGGAGAGAGACCCAGTACTTC	CASSEARVSGRETQYF
TRBV6-4	TRBJ1-3	NA	NA	TGTGCCAGCAGTGGGGATGGGGGCCCCTCGAGCTCTGGAAACACCATATATTTT	CASSGDGGPSSSGNTIYF
TRBV30	TRBJ1-6	NA	NA	TGTGCCTGGAGTGTAGGAGGCAGGATGGATTCACCCCTCCACTTT	CAWSVGGRMDSPLHF
TRBV28	TRBJ1-2	NA	TRBD1	TGTGCCAGCAGTTTTCCGACCACAGGGGCCTATGGCTACACCTTC	CASSFPTTGAYGYTF
TRBV2	TRBJ2-2	NA	NA	TGTGCCAGCAGTGCGGCCAGGGGATTAGGCGGGGAGCTGTTTTTT	CASSAARGLGGELFF
TRBV10-2	TRBJ2-5	NA	TRBD1	TGCGCCAGCAGCGACGACAGGGATGAAGAGACCCAGTACTTC	CASSDDRDEETQYF
TRBV28	TRBJ1-2	NA	TRBD1	TGTGCCAGCAGTTTGGGGACGCCGGTACAGGGGGCGGGTGGCTACACCTTC	CASSLGTPVQGAGGYTF
TRBV24-1	TRBJ2-7	NA	NA	TGTGCCGCGGGCGGGGGCGCGAACGAGCAGTACTTC	CAAGGGANEQYF
TRBV11-2	TRBJ2-7	NA	TRBD2	TGTGCCAGCAGCGTTACTAGCGGGGGGGACTACGAGCAGTACTTC	CASSVTSGGDYEQYF
TRBV7-2	TRBJ2-7	NA	NA	TGTGCCAGCAGCTTGGAGGGGCGCAAGATTTACGAGCAGTACTTC	CASSLEGRKIYEQYF
TRBV2	TRBJ2-1	few	TRBD2	TGTGCCAGCAGTGACCGGGCGACAGGTAGCGGGGGGGCCAATGAGCAGTTCTTC	CASSDRATGSGGANEQFF
TRBV7-2	TRBJ2-3	few	NA	TGTGCCAGCAGCTTAGAGCTTCGGGGCACAGATACGCAGTATTTT	CASSLELRGTDTQYF
TRBV28	TRBJ1-5	NA	NA	TGTGCCAGCAGTTTTGGAGGGGAGAGCAATCAGCCCCAGCATTTT	CASSFGGESNQPQHF
TRBV6-5	TRBJ2-5	few	NA	TGTGCCAGCAGTTCGACAGGACAAGAGACCCAGTACTTC	CASSSTGQETQYF
TRBV10-3	TRBJ1-6	NA	NA	TGTGCCATCAGTGGAACCGGGACACCCCTCCACTTT	CAISGTGTPLHF
TRBV14	TRBJ1-1	NA	NA	TGTGCCAGCAGCCATAATCTCGAGGGATTGGCTTTCTTT	CASSHNLEGLAFF
TRBV28	TRBJ1-1	few	NA	TGTGCCAGCAGTTTTGGAGCGGCTCGGAACACTGAAGCTTTCTTT	CASSFGAARNTEAFF
TRBV24-1	TRBJ1-2	NA	TRBD1	TGTGCCACCAGTGACCGGACAGGGAATGGCTACACCTTC	CATSDRTGNGYTF
TRBV20-1	TRBJ1-4	NA	TRBD1	TGCAGTGCTCGTGAGGGACAGGGTAATGAAAAACTGTTTTTT	CSAREGQGNEKLFF
TRBV30	TRBJ1-2	NA	NA	TGTGCCTGGATAGGACAGAGCTATGGCTACACCTTC	CAWIGQSYGYTF
TRBV4-1	TRBJ2-1	NA	TRBD2	TGCGCCAGCAGCCAAGGAAGCGGGGGAGAATACAATGAGCAGTTCTTC	CASSQGSGGEYNEQFF
TRBV4-1	TRBJ1-3	NA	NA	TGCGCCAGCAGCCAAGTTCCTGAACACAGGGCGAACACCATATATTTT	CASSQVPEHRANTIYF
TRBV27	TRBJ2-7	NA	TRBD1	TGTGCCAGCAGCCGACAGGGGTTCTACGAGCAGTACTTC	CASSRQGFYEQYF
TRBV28	TRBJ2-4	NA	NA	TGTGCCAGCAGTTCCCCCCCGGGAAACATTCAGTACTTC	CASSSPPGNIQYF
TRBV28	TRBJ1-5	NA	NA	TGTGCCAGCAGGTCCAGGGAAGTCGCGAGCAATCAGCCCCAGCATTTT	CASRSREVASNQPQHF
TRBV2	TRBJ2-7	NA	TRBD1	TGTGCCAGCAGTGAAACCGCCGGGACAGTTTCCTACGAGCAGTACTTC	CASSETAGTVSYEQYF